The 29 T cell receptor beta chains listed next were all sequenced from one sample in a study of T cell responses to AZD1222 COVID-19 vaccine. Assay used: immunoSEQ multiplex PCR; TCRdb lists only in-frame clones, some missing. Of 30,000 to 35,000 clones in the sample, about four fifths are singletons; the top ten hold about 4.5%. Sequencing was performed on peripheral blood, taken 28 days after the second AZD1222 dose. The receptors were sampled from an adult who received the AZD1222 COVID-19 vaccine.

The J gene is TRBJ1-2, the V gene TRBV12-3 or TRBV12-4; 8 nucleotides match TRBD1. This CDR3 contains 12 residues. V lost 7 bases to trimming and J lost 8 bases; unmatched junction nucleotides: 6. The CDR3 sequence is CASTRQGLGYTF. Here the CDR3 DNA reads TGTGCCAGCACCAGACAGGGGCTAGGCTACACCTTC.

This chain joins TRBV5-4 and TRBJ1-3; D is undetermined. The CDR3 is made up of 15 amino acids. V lost 4 bases to trimming and J lost 1 base, with 12 bases between them. Germline assignment: CDR1 SGHNT and CDR2 YYREEE (reference sequence). This CDR3 is CASSPDGVSGNTIYF. DNA of the CDR3: TGTGCCAGCAGCCCTGATGGGGTGTCTGGAAACACCATATATTTT.

This rearrangement joins TRBV6-5 to TRBJ2-7; TRBD2 aligns across 9 bases. CDR1 and CDR2 (germline): MNHEY, SVGAGI. Trimming took 5 bases from V and 0 from J; bases not matched to a gene: 2. The CDR3 has 14 residues. The CDR3 DNA reads TGTGCCAGCAGTCTAGCGGGGAACTCCTACGAGCAGTACTTC. Amino acid sequence: CASSLAGNSYEQYF.

J is TRBJ1-4 and V is TRBV19; 10 bases align to TRBD1. Germline assignment: CDR1 LNHDA and CDR2 SQIVND (reference sequence). J lost 8 bases, V lost 5 bases, and 5 bases had no gene match. The length of the CDR3 is 14 residues. CDR3 in amino acids: CASSSGQGWEKLFF. The CDR3 nucleotides are TGTGCCAGTAGTTCGGGACAGGGGTGGGAAAAACTGTTTTTT. The whole variable domain, filled in from reference TRBV19 and TRBJ1-4, reads DGGITQSPKYLFRKEGQNVTLSCEQNLNHDAMYWYRQDPGQGLRLIYYSQIVNDFQKGDIAEGYSVSREKKESFPLTVTSAQKNPTAFYLCASSSGQGWEKLFFGSGTQLSVL.

The chain couples TRBV10-3 to TRBJ2-3; no reliable D call. The length of the CDR3 is 16 residues. Trimming pared 5 bases from V and 0 bases from J, leaving 15 bases between. Germline assignment: CDR1 ENHRY and CDR2 SYGVKD. In DNA form, the CDR3 reads TGTGCCATCAGTTCACCTAGAAAATCTAGCACAGATACGCAGTATTTT. Amino acids: CAISSPRKSSTDTQYF.

This chain uses TRBV7-2 with TRBJ2-2; no clear D gene. Trimming removed 3 bases from V and 2 bases from J, with 10 bases in between. Germline CDR1 and CDR2: SGHTA and FQGNSA. This CDR3 has 15 residues. The DNA of the CDR3 is TGTGCCAGCAGCTTCGGCAGAGTTAACACCGGGGAGCTGTTTTTT. It yields the protein CASSFGRVNTGELFF.

DNA of the CDR3: TGTGCTAGTGGTTTGGACCGGACAATTCTGTTTTTT. Its translation: CASGLDRTILFF. The rearrangement joins TRBV12-5 to TRBJ1-4; weak D call: TRBD1 (5 bases). V lost 1 base, J lost 14 bases, and 11 bases lay in between. Germline assignment: CDR1 LGHNT and CDR2 FRNRAP. This CDR3 has 12 amino acids.

The chain employs TRBV5-1 and TRBJ2-1; 10 positions match TRBD2. V shed 2 bases and J 5 bases; nucleotides not matched to a gene: 4. The germline V gene has CDR1 SGHRS and CDR2 YFSETQ. The CDR3 has 15 residues. The chain's CDR3 is CASSLSSGSHNEQFF. CDR3 in DNA: TGCGCCAGCAGCTTATCTAGCGGGAGCCACAATGAGCAGTTCTTC.

The table lists this clone with a count of one. This chain connects TRBV6-5 to TRBJ1-2, with D maybe TRBD1 (5 bases). This CDR3 contains 13 residues. CDR1 and CDR2 (germline): MNHEY, SVGAGI. The ends were cut back, 8 bases at V and 0 bases at J, with 10 bases in the middle. The CDR3 sequence: CASRDAANYGYTF. The CDR3 coding sequence is TGTGCCAGCCGGGACGCAGCTAACTATGGCTACACCTTC.

The chain uses TRBV6-5 and TRBJ2-1; D might be TRBD2 (6 bases). The V end lost 6 bases, the J end lost 7 bases, and 16 bases lay between the germline ends. In germline, CDR1 is MNHEY, CDR2 SVGAGI. The CDR3 is made up of 14 amino acids. CDR3 sequence (DNA): TGTGCCAGCAGGAAACCTCAAGGAGGGAATGAGCAGTTCTTC. It yields the protein CASRKPQGGNEQFF.

The J gene is TRBJ2-3, the V gene TRBV24-1; TRBD2 agrees at 7 bases. From germline, CDR1 is KGHDR and CDR2 SFDVKD. The CDR3 has 14 residues. The trim removed 6 bases at V and 0 bases at J, leaving 2 bases unmatched. CDR3 protein: CATSLSGSTDTQYF. The CDR3 DNA is TGTGCCACCAGTCTTAGCGGGAGCACAGATACGCAGTATTTT.

This clone was recorded a few times. The chain links TRBV6-6 to TRBJ2-7; TRBD2 matches at 11 bases. Per germline, CDR1 MNHNY and CDR2 SVGAGI (reference sequence). With V trimmed by 5 bases and J by 1 base, 4 bases remained unmatched. This CDR3 is built from 15 residues. CDR3 DNA: TGTGCCAGCAGTCGATCTAGCGGGGGGTCCTACGAGCAGTACTTC. Translation: CASSRSSGGSYEQYF.

In this sample, this clone turned up once. The chain is built from TRBV5-1 and TRBJ2-1, with 9 bases lining up with TRBD2. Germline trimming cut 3 bases from V and 7 bases from J; bases unmatched to any gene: 11. Germline V CDR1 and CDR2: SGHRS, YFSETQ. This CDR3 comprises 16 residues. The CDR3 here is CASSSLPSGNVNEQFF. The CDR3 bases are TGCGCCAGCAGCTCCCTACCTAGCGGGAACGTGAATGAGCAGTTCTTC.

The CDR3 protein is CASSSQGDTQYF. As DNA, the CDR3 is TGTGCCAGCAGTTCACAAGGAGATACGCAGTATTTT. The chain joins TRBV6-2 or TRBV6-3 to TRBJ2-3; no clear D. The CDR3 has 12 residues. Trimming pared 4 bases from V and 5 bases from J, leaving 7 bases between. CDR1 and CDR2 (germline): MNHEY, SVGEGT.

The chain is built from TRBV11-3 and TRBJ1-1; D gene ambiguous. This CDR3 has 13 residues. Trimming removed 3 bases at V and 1 base at J, with 6 bases between. CDR1 and CDR2 (germline): SGHNT, YENEEA. CDR3 loop: CASSFVENTEAFF. CDR3 DNA sequence: TGTGCCAGCAGCTTTGTTGAGAACACTGAAGCTTTCTTT. Full variable domain (outside the CDR3, taken from reference TRBV11-3 and TRBJ1-1): EAGVVQSPRYKIIEKKQPVAFWCNPISGHNTLYWYLQNLGQGPELLIRYENEEAVDDSQLPKDRFSAERLKGVDSTLKIQPAELGDSAVYLCASSFVENTEAFFGQGTRLTVV.

This chain connects TRBV28 to TRBJ2-4, with D possibly matching TRBD1 (6 bases). The CDR3 contains 14 residues. CDR1 and CDR2 (germline): MDHEN, SYDVKM. Trimming removed 5 bases from V and 6 bases from J, with 14 bases in between. The CDR3 is CASSPTGRGNIQYF. CDR3 DNA sequence: TGTGCCAGCAGTCCCACAGGGCGTGGAAACATTCAGTACTTC.

This sequence joins TRBV27 and TRBJ2-3, with D hard to call. Germline V gives CDR1 MNHEY, CDR2 SMNVEV (reference sequence). Trimming pared 8 bases from V and 4 bases from J, leaving 16 bases between. The CDR3 extends over 14 amino acids. The CDR3 protein is CASRVAPSSDTQYF. As DNA, the CDR3 is TGTGCCAGCCGCGTCGCTCCTTCTTCAGATACGCAGTATTTT.

This sequence joins TRBV7-2 and TRBJ2-1; tentatively, D is TRBD1 (5 bases). This CDR3 has 14 amino acids. Germline CDR1 reads SGHTA; CDR2 reads FQGNSA. Trimming removed 1 base from V and 6 bases from J, with 10 bases in between. The CDR3 protein is CASSLGAGFNEQFF. CDR3 bases: TGTGCCAGCAGCTTAGGGGCAGGGTTCAATGAGCAGTTCTTC.

The chain recombines TRBV7-9 with TRBJ2-7; maybe TRBD1 (7 bases). Trimming removed 5 bases from V and 6 bases from J, with 11 bases in between. This CDR3 spans 12 amino acids. The germline CDR1 and CDR2 sequences are SEHNR and FQNEAQ (reference sequence). The CDR3 DNA reads TGTGCCAGCAGCCGACAGGGAGGCGAGCAGTACTTC. Encoded protein: CASSRQGGEQYF.

The chain is built from TRBV6-1 and TRBJ1-5, with a weak D call TRBD1 (6 bases). Trimming removed 0 bases at V and 5 bases at J, with 11 bases between. This CDR3 spans 15 amino acids. Germline assignment: CDR1 MNHNS and CDR2 SASEGT. CDR3 DNA: TGTGCCAGCAGTGAAGCGCTACAGGGCCATCAGCCCCAGCATTTT. This encodes CASSEALQGHQPQHF.

This clone has only a few counts. The chain carries TRBV3-1 (or the pseudogene TRBV3-2) and TRBJ2-3, with 16 positions matching TRBD2. CDR3 size: 18 residues. Per germline, CDR1 LGHDT and CDR2 YNNKEL (reference sequence). J was trimmed by 3 bases and V by 2 bases; bases with no gene match: 5. The CDR3: CASSQTGTSGGATDTQYF. The CDR3 nucleotides are TGTGCCAGCAGCCAAACCGGGACTAGCGGGGGGGCGACAGATACGCAGTATTTT.

The J gene is TRBJ1-1, the V gene TRBV28; D uncertain. The ends were cut back, 5 bases at V and 8 bases at J, with 15 bases in the middle. In germline, CDR1 is MDHEN, CDR2 SYDVKM. CDR3 length: 13 amino acids. CDR3 in amino acids: CASSPRARGEAFF. DNA of the CDR3: TGTGCCAGCAGTCCTCGGGCCCGAGGAGAAGCTTTCTTT.

The chain recombines TRBV10-3 with TRBJ2-5, with D tentatively TRBD2 (5 bases). This CDR3 contains 11 residues. Germline lookup yields CDR1 ENHRY and CDR2 SYGVKD. Trimming took 10 bases from V and 5 from J, leaving 11 bases between them. The CDR3 DNA reads as TGTGCCACAAGCCCGGGGGAGACCCAGTACTTC. This sequence encodes CATSPGETQYF.

The chain carries TRBV7-2 and TRBJ1-1; D is unclear. The CDR3 is 15 amino acids. V was shortened by 1 base and J by 0 bases, with 9 bases between the two germline ends. Germline lookup yields CDR1 SGHTA and CDR2 FQGNSA. The CDR3 sequence is CASSLEVSLNTEAFF. As DNA, the CDR3 is TGTGCCAGCAGCTTAGAGGTGTCTTTGAACACTGAAGCTTTCTTT.

This clone is a singleton in its sample. This rearrangement joins TRBV5-6 to TRBJ1-1; D unresolved. The CDR3 has 12 residues. CDR1 and CDR2 from the germline V gene are SGHDT and YYEEEE. Trimming took 6 bases from V and 0 from J, leaving 6 bases between them. CDR3 nucleotides: TGTGCCAGCAATTTTATGAACACTGAAGCTTTCTTT. Translating gives CASNFMNTEAFF.

This chain links TRBV24-1 with TRBJ2-1; tentative D call: TRBD2 (6 bases). V lost 4 bases and J lost 0, with 15 bases in between. This CDR3 spans 17 amino acids. Germline V gene sequence: CDR1 KGHDR, CDR2 SFDVKD. The CDR3 reads CATSDRSGASSYNEQFF. CDR3 sequence (DNA): TGTGCCACCAGTGACCGTAGCGGCGCTAGCTCCTACAATGAGCAGTTCTTC.

There are a few counts of this clone. This rearrangement joins TRBV7-2 to TRBJ1-4; TRBD1 matches at 8 bases. The CDR3 is made up of 14 amino acids. Germline V lookup: CDR1 SGHTA, CDR2 FQGNSA. V lost 5 bases to trimming and J lost 8 bases; unmatched junction nucleotides: 7. The chain's CDR3 is CASSQQGAGEKLFF. The CDR3, as DNA: TGTGCCAGCAGCCAGCAGGGGGCGGGAGAAAAACTGTTTTTT.

The chain couples TRBV5-1 to TRBJ2-3; maybe TRBD2 (5 bases). This CDR3 spans 15 amino acids. Germline V lookup: CDR1 SGHRS, CDR2 YFSETQ. Trimming took 6 bases from V and 0 from J, leaving 14 bases between them. The CDR3 DNA reads as TGCGCCAGCAAAGCGGCCTATCGAAGCACAGATACGCAGTATTTT. Amino acids: CASKAAYRSTDTQYF.

The genes are TRBV6-2 or TRBV6-3 and TRBJ1-2, with D perhaps TRBD1 (5 bases). The V gene's germline CDR1 is MNHEY and CDR2 SVGEGT. V lost 5 bases to trimming and J lost 0 bases, with 13 bases between them. The CDR3 is 15 residues long. CDR3 bases: TGTGCCAGCAGTACCGGGACCCCCTCTAACTATGGCTACACCTTC. This encodes CASSTGTPSNYGYTF.